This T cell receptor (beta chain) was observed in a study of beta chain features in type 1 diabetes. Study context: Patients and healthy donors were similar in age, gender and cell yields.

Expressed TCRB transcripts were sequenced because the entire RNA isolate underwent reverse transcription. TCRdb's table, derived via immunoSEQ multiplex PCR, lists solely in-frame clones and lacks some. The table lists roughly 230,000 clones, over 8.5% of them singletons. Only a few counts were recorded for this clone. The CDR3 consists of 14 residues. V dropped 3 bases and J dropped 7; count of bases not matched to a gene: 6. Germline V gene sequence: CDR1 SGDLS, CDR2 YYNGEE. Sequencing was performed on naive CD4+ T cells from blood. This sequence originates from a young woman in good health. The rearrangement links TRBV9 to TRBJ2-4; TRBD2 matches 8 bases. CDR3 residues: CASSGFSGNNIQYF. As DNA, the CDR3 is TGTGCCAGCAGCGGTTTTAGCGGGAATAACATTCAGTACTTC.